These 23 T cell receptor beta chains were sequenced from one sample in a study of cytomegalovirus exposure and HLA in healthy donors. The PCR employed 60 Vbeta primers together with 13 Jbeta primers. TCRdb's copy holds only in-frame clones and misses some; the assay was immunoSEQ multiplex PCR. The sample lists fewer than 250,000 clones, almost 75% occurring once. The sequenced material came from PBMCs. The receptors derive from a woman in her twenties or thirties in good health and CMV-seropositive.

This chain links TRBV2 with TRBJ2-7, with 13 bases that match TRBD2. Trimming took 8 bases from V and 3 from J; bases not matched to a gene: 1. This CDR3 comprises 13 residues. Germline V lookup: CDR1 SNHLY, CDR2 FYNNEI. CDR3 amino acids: CASGTSGNYEQYF. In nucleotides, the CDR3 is TGTGCCAGCGGGACTAGCGGGAACTACGAGCAGTACTTC.

Here the CDR3 reads CASSLGQVAPDTQYF. In nucleotides, the CDR3 is TGTGCCAGCAGCTTAGGACAGGTGGCACCAGATACGCAGTATTTT. The gene calls are TRBV11-2 and TRBJ2-3, with TRBD1 as a possible D gene (6 bases). CDR3 length: 15 residues. CDR1 and CDR2 (germline): SGHAT, FQNNGV. Between the trimmed V and J ends, which lost 1 base and 4 bases, there was a span of 12 bases.

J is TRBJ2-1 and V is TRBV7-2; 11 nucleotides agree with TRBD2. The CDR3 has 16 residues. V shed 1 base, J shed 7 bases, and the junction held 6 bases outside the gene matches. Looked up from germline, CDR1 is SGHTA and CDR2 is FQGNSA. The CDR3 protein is CASSLDSSGRVNEQFF. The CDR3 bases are TGTGCCAGCAGCTTAGATAGTAGCGGGAGGGTGAATGAGCAGTTCTTC.

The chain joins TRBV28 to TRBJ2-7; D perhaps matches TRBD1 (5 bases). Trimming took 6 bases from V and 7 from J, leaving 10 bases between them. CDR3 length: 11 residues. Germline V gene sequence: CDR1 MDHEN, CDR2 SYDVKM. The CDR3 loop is CASRSPGEQYF. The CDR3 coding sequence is TGTGCCAGCAGATCCCCAGGGGAGCAGTACTTC.

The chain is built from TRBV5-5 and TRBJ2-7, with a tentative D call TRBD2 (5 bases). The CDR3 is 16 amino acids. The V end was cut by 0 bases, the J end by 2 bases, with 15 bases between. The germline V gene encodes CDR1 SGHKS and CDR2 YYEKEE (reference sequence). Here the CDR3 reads CASSLAGVVEAYEQYF. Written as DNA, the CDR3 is TGTGCCAGCAGCTTGGCCGGAGTGGTGGAGGCCTACGAGCAGTACTTC.

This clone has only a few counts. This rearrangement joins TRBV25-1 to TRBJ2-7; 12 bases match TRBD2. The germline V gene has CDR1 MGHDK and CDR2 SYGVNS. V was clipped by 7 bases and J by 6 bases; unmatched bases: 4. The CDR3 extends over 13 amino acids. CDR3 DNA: TGTGCCAGCACACTAGCGGGAGGTTCCGAGCAGTACTTC. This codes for CASTLAGGSEQYF.

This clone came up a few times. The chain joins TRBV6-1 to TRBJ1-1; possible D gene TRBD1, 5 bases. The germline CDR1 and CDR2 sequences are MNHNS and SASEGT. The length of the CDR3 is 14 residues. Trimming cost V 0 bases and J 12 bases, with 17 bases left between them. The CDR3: CASSEAGWAGRSFF. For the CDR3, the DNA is TGTGCCAGCAGTGAAGCGGGGTGGGCAGGGAGGTCTTTCTTT.

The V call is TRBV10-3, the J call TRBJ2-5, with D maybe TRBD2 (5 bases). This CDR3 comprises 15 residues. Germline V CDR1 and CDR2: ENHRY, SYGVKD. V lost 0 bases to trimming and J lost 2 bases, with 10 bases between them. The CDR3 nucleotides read TGTGCCATCAGTGAGTCCGCCGGGAAGCAAGAGACCCAGTACTTC. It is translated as CAISESAGKQETQYF.

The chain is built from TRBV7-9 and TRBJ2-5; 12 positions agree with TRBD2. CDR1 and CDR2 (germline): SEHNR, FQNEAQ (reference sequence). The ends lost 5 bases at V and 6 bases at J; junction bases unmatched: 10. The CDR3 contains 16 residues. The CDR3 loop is CASSVRLAGDRQTQYF. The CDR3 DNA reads TGTGCCAGCAGCGTACGACTAGCGGGAGATCGACAGACCCAGTACTTC.

The CDR3 DNA reads as TGTGCCAGCAGCGCTCTACAGGGTACCGACAATGAGCAGTTCTTC. Translating gives CASSALQGTDNEQFF. V is TRBV9 and J is TRBJ2-1, with D possibly matching TRBD1 (6 bases). The CDR3 extends over 15 amino acids. The V gene lost 3 bases and the J gene lost 5 bases, with 15 bases spanning the gap. Germline V lookup: CDR1 SGDLS, CDR2 YYNGEE.

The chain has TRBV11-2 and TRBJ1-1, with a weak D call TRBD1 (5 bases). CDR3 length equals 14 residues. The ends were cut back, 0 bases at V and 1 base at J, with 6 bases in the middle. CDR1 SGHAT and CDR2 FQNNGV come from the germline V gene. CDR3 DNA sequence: TGTGCCAGCAGCTTAGAGGGGGGGAACACTGAAGCTTTCTTT. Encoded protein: CASSLEGGNTEAFF.

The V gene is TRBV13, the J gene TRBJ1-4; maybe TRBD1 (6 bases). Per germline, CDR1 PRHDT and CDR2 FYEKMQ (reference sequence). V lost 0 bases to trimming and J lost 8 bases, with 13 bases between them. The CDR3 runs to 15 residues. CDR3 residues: CASSLGGQLREKLFF. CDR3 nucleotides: TGTGCCAGCAGCTTAGGCGGACAGTTAAGAGAAAAACTGTTTTTT.

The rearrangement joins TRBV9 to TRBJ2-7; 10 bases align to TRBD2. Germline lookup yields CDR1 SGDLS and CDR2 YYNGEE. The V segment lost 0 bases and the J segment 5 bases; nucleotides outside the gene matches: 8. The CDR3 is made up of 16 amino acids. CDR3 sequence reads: CASSVGAGGPGDEQYF. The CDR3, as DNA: TGTGCCAGCAGCGTAGGAGCGGGAGGGCCCGGAGACGAGCAGTACTTC.

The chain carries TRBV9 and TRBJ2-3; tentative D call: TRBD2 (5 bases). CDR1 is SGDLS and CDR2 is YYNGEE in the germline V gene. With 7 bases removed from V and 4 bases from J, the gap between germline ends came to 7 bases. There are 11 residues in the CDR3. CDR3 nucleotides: TGTGCCAGCGGGAGAGCAGATACGCAGTATTTT. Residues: CASGRADTQYF.

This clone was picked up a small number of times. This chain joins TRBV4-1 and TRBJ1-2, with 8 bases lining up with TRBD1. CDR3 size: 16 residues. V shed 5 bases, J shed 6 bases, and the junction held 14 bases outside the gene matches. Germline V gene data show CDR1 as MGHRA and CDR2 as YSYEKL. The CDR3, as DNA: TGCGCCAGCAGCTCCGGACAGGGACGGGTTAGGGATGGCTACACCTTC. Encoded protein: CASSSGQGRVRDGYTF.

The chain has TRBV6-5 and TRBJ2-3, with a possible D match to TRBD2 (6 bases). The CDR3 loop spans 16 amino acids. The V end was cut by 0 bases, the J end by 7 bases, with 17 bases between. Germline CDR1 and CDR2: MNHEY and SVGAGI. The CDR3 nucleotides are TGTGCCAGCAGTTACTCTTTCTCGGGGGTGGGAAATACGCAGTATTTT. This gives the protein CASSYSFSGVGNTQYF.

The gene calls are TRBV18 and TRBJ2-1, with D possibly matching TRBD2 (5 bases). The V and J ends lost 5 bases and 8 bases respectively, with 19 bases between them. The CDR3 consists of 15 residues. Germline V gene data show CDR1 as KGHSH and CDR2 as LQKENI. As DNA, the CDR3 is TGTGCCAGCTCATCAACCTCGGGGAGCGTCGATGAGCAGTTCTTC. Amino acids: CASSSTSGSVDEQFF.

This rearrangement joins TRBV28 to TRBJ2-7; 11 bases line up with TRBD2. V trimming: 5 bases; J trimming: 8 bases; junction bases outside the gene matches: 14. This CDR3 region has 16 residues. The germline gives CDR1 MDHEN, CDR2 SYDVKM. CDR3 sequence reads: CASSPLPSSGRDKQYF. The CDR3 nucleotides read TGTGCCAGCAGTCCCCTCCCCAGTAGCGGGAGGGATAAGCAGTACTTC. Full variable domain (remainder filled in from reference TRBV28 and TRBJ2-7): DVKVTQSSRYLVKRTGEKVFLECVQDMDHENMFWYRQDPGLGLRLIYFSYDVKMKEKGDIPEGYSVSREKKERFSLILESASTNQTSMYLCASSPLPSSGRDKQYFGPGTRLTVT.

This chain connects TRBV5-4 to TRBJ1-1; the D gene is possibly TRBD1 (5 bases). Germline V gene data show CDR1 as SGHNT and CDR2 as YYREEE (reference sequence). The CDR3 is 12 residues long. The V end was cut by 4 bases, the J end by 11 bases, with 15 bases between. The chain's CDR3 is CASSQGNGGAFF. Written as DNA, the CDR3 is TGTGCCAGCAGCCAGGGAAACGGTGGTGCTTTCTTT.

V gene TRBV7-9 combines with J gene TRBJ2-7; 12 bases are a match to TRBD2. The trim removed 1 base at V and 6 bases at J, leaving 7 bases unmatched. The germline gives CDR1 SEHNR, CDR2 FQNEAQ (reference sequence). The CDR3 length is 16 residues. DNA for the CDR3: TGTGCCAGCAGCTTAGGACTAGCGGGAGTTTTGGGCGAGCAGTACTTC. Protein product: CASSLGLAGVLGEQYF.

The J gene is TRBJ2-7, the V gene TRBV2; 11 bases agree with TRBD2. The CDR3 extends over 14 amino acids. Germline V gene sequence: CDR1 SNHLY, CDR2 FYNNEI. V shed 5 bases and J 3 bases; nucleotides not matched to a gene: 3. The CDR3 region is CASSSTSGSYEQYF. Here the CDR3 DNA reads TGTGCCAGCAGTTCCACTAGCGGGAGCTACGAGCAGTACTTC.

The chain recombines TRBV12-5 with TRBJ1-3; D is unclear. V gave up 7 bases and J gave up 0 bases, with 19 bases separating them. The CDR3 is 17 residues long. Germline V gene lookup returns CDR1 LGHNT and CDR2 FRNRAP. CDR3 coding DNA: TGTGCTAGTGCGAGGCACGGACTGATCTACTCTGGAAACACCATATATTTT. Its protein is CASARHGLIYSGNTIYF.

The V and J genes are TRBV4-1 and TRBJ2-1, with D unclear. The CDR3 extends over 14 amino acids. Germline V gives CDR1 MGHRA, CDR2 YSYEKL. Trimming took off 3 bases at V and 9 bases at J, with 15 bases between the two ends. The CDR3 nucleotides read TGCGCCAGCAGCCAGATTAGGCTAGTTTCTGAGCAGTTCTTC. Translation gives CASSQIRLVSEQFF.